The 15 T cell receptor beta chains presented below share a single source sample, sequenced in a study of T cells after posttransplantation cyclophosphamide. Profiled with immunoSEQ multiplex PCR; TCRdb holds only in-frame clones, not every one. Of 21,000 or so clones detected, 95% to 99% appear once; the ten largest clones hold about 0.13%. The specimen was naive CD8+ T cells sorted from PBMCs. The receptors come from a man aged 40-50 years in good health, CMV-negative, and a related stem cell transplant donor.

CDR3 coding DNA: TGTGCCAGCAGTTTTACCGGGGAGACCCAGTACTTC. Its protein product is CASSFTGETQYF. This sequence joins TRBV28 and TRBJ2-5; unclear D gene. Trimming removed 3 bases at V and 5 bases at J, with 7 bases between. The V gene's germline CDR1 is MDHEN and CDR2 SYDVKM. The CDR3 loop spans 12 amino acids.

The chain has TRBV21-1 and TRBJ2-7; the tabulated D call, TRBD1, remains unverified against the DNA. TRBV21-1 counts as a pseudogene. The CDR3 runs 15 residues. The CDR3, as DNA: TGTGCCAGCATCTTCGAAGGGGACAGGGACTACGAGCAGTACTTC. Amino acid sequence: CASIFEGDRDYEQYF.

The chain has TRBV14 and TRBJ1-1, with D perhaps matching TRBD1 (5 bases). The V gene lost 5 bases and the J gene lost 11 bases, with 18 bases spanning the gap. CDR3 length: 13 amino acids. The germline CDR1 and CDR2 sequences are SGHDN and FVKESK. CDR3 sequence: CASSEFATEGAFF. CDR3 in DNA: TGTGCCAGCAGCGAATTTGCGACAGAAGGGGCTTTCTTT.

The chain carries TRBV4-2 and TRBJ1-1; no clear D. Germline CDR1 and CDR2: LGHNA and YNFKEQ. This CDR3 is 13 amino acids long. V gave up 0 bases and J gave up 6 bases, with 8 bases separating them. DNA of the CDR3: TGTGCCAGCAGCCAAGATTGGGCTGCTGAAGCTTTCTTT. Protein: CASSQDWAAEAFF.

This chain connects TRBV9 to TRBJ2-3, with D possibly being TRBD2 (6 bases). This CDR3 contains 15 residues. From germline, CDR1 is SGDLS and CDR2 YYNGEE. The ends were cut back, 3 bases at V and 2 bases at J, with 13 bases in the middle. In nucleotides, the CDR3 is TGTGCCAGCAGCGAGACGACTAGTATCACAGATACGCAGTATTTT. Protein product: CASSETTSITDTQYF.

V and J are TRBV29-1 and TRBJ2-1; D is unclear. Germline V gene data show CDR1 as SQVTM and CDR2 as ANQGSEA. Trimming took off 0 bases at V and 7 bases at J, with 16 bases between the two ends. The CDR3 sequence is 15 residues long. The CDR3: CSVEEGERSKNEQFF. The CDR3 bases are TGCAGCGTTGAAGAAGGAGAAAGGAGTAAGAATGAGCAGTTCTTC.

The chain's CDR3 is CAISESQIATSPTFEQYF. CDR3 sequence (DNA): TGTGCCATCAGTGAGTCCCAAATAGCCACTAGCCCAACCTTCGAGCAGTACTTC. The chain is built from TRBV10-3 and TRBJ2-7, with a possible D match to TRBD2 (6 bases). This CDR3 comprises 18 residues. Germline V lookup: CDR1 ENHRY, CDR2 SYGVKD. V was trimmed by 0 bases and J by 6 bases, leaving 24 bases between them.

The chain combines TRBV7-9 with TRBJ2-7; TRBD2 is a possible D gene (5 bases). The CDR3 extends over 14 amino acids. Germline CDR1 is SEHNR and CDR2 is FQNEAQ (reference sequence). V lost 3 bases, J lost 2 bases, and 11 bases lay in between. Written as DNA, the CDR3 is TGTGCCAGCAGCTTTACTAGTCTCCCCTACGAGCAGTACTTC. Amino acid sequence: CASSFTSLPYEQYF.

This clone is a singleton in its sample. This rearrangement joins TRBV6-5 to TRBJ2-7; D possibly corresponds to TRBD2 (5 bases). The CDR3 totals 13 residues. V lost 2 bases, J lost 1 base, and 6 bases lay in between. Per the germline V gene, CDR1 is MNHEY and CDR2 is SVGAGI. The CDR3 region has the DNA TGTGCCAGCAGTTACCGGGGATCCTACGAGCAGTACTTC. Amino acid sequence: CASSYRGSYEQYF.

The J gene is TRBJ1-3, the V gene TRBV29-1; D is undetermined. This CDR3 has 14 residues. Germline V lookup: CDR1 SQVTM, CDR2 ANQGSEA. Trimming shortened V by 6 bases and J by 2 bases, and 14 bases separated the two germline ends. CDR3: CSVEAQLTGNTIYF. The CDR3 DNA reads TGCAGCGTGGAGGCACAGCTAACTGGAAACACCATATATTTT.

V and J are TRBV5-6 and TRBJ2-2, with a possible D match to TRBD1 (5 bases). This CDR3 spans 15 amino acids. CDR1 SGHDT and CDR2 YYEEEE come from the germline V gene. Trimming shortened V by 1 base and J by 1 base, and 8 bases separated the two germline ends. The DNA of the CDR3 is TGTGCCAGCAGCTTGTACCAGGGGAACACCGGGGAGCTGTTTTTT. This sequence encodes CASSLYQGNTGELFF. The full variable domain, in which reference TRBV5-6 and TRBJ2-2 provide the parts outside the CDR3, is DAGVTQSPTHLIKTRGQQVTLRCSPKSGHDTVSWYQQALGQGPQFIFQYYEEEERQRGNFPDRFSGHQFPNYSSELNVNALLLGDSALYLCASSLYQGNTGELFFGEGSRLTVL.

V is TRBV9 and J is TRBJ2-3; D perhaps matches TRBD2 (5 bases). The length of the CDR3 is 16 residues. Germline lookup yields CDR1 SGDLS and CDR2 YYNGEE. The germline V and J ends were trimmed by 1 base and 0 bases, with 12 bases remaining between them. The CDR3 reads CASSVSGGYSTDTQYF. The CDR3 DNA reads as TGTGCCAGCAGCGTAAGCGGCGGGTATAGCACAGATACGCAGTATTTT.

V and J are TRBV28 and TRBJ1-5, with D tentatively TRBD1 (5 bases). V lost 5 bases and J 3 bases, leaving 17 bases between the germline ends. Per the germline V gene, CDR1 is MDHEN and CDR2 is SYDVKM. The CDR3 length is 16 residues. The CDR3 is CASSPFSRVVNQPQHF. CDR3 coding DNA: TGTGCCAGCAGTCCATTCTCCAGGGTGGTCAATCAGCCCCAGCATTTT.

This clone was counted a single time. The chain couples TRBV7-8 to TRBJ2-5, with D possibly matching TRBD2 (6 bases). With 2 bases removed from V and 5 bases from J, the gap between germline ends came to 18 bases. The CDR3 is 16 residues long. Germline lookup yields CDR1 SGHVS and CDR2 FQNEAQ. The CDR3 DNA sequence: TGTGCCAGCAGCTTAAGAGGGAGGAACCCCAGGGAGACCCAGTACTTC. Its translation is CASSLRGRNPRETQYF.

This chain links TRBV18 with TRBJ2-1; D is perhaps TRBD2 (5 bases). In germline, CDR1 is KGHSH, CDR2 LQKENI. Trimming removed 0 bases from V and 3 bases from J, with 12 bases in between. The CDR3 loop spans 16 amino acids. The CDR3 DNA reads as TGTGCCAGCTCACCACCATGGCTAGCAGACTACAATGAGCAGTTCTTC. It is translated as CASSPPWLADYNEQFF.